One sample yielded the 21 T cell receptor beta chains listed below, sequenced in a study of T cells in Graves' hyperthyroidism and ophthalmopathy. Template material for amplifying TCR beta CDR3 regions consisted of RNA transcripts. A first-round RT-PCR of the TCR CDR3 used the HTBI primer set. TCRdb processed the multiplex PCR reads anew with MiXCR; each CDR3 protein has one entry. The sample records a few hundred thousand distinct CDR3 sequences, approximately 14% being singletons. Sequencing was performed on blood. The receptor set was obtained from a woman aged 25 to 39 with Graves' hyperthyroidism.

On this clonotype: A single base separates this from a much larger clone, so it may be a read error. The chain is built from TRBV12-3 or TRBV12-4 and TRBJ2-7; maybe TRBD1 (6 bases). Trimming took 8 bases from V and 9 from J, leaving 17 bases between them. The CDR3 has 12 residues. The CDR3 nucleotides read TGTGCCAGCGGTACAGGGTTCGACGGGCAGTACTTC. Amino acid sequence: CASGTGFDGQYF.

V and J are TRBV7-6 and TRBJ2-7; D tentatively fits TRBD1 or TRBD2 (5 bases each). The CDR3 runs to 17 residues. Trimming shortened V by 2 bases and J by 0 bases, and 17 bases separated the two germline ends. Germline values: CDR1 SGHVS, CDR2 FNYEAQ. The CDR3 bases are TGTGCCAGCAGCTTACTCTCGGGGCAGGCTAACTCCTACGAGCAGTACTTC. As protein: CASSLLSGQANSYEQYF. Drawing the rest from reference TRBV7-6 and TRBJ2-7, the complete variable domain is GAGVSQSPRYKVTKRGQDVALRCDPISGHVSLYWYRQALGQGPEFLTYFNYEAQQDKSGLPNDRFSAERPEGSISTLTIQRTEQRDSAMYRCASSLLSGQANSYEQYFGPGTRLTVT.

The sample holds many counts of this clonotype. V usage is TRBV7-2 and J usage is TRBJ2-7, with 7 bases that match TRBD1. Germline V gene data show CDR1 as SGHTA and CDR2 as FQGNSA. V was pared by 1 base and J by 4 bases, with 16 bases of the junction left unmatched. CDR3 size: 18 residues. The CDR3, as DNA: TGTGCCAGCAGCTTAGTCGGTAGCTACCCGGGACAGCTATACGAGCAGTACTTC. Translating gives CASSLVGSYPGQLYEQYF.

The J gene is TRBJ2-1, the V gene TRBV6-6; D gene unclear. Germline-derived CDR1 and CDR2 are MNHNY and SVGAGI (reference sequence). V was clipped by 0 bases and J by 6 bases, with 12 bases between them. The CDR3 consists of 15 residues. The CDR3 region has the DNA TGTGCCAGCAGTTACTCCGCAGGAACGTCCAATGAGCAGTTCTTC. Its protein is CASSYSAGTSNEQFF.

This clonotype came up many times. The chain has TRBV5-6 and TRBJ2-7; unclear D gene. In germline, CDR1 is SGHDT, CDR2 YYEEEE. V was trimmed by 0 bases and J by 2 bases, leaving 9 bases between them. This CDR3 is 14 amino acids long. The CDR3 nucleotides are TGTGCCAGCAGCTTGGTGTCGGTCCCCTACGAGCAGTACTTC. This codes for CASSLVSVPYEQYF. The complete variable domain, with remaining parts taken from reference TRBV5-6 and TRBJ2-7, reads DAGVTQSPTHLIKTRGQQVTLRCSPKSGHDTVSWYQQALGQGPQFIFQYYEEEERQRGNFPDRFSGHQFPNYSSELNVNALLLGDSALYLCASSLVSVPYEQYFGPGTRLTVT.

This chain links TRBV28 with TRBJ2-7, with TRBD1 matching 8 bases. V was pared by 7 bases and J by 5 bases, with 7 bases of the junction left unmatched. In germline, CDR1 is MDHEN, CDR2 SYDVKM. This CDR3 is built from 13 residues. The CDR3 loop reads CASTQGQGHEQYF. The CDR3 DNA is TGTGCCAGCACCCAAGGACAGGGCCACGAGCAGTACTTC.

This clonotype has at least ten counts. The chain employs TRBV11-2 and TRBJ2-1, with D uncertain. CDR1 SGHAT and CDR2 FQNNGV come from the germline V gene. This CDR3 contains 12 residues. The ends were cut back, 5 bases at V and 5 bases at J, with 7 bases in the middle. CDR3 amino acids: CASSLTHNEQFF. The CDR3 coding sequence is TGTGCCAGCAGCCTAACTCACAATGAGCAGTTCTTC. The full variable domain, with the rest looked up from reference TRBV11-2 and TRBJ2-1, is EAGVAQSPRYKIIEKRQSVAFWCNPISGHATLYWYQQILGQGPKLLIQFQNNGVVDDSQLPKDRFSAERLKGVDSTLKIQPAKLEDSAVYLCASSLTHNEQFFGPGTRLTVL.

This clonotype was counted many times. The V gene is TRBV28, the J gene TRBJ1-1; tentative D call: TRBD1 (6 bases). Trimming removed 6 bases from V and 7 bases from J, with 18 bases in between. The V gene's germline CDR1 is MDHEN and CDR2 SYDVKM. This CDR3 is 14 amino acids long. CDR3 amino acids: CASSLLQGENEAFF. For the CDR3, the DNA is TGTGCCAGCAGCTTGTTACAGGGTGAAAATGAAGCTTTCTTT.

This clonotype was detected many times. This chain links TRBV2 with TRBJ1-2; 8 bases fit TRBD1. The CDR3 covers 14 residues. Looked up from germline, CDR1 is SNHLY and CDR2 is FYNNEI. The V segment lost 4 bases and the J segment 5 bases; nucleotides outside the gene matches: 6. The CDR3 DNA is TGTGCCAGCAGTGGACAGGGGCCTACGTATGGCTACACCTTC. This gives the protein CASSGQGPTYGYTF.

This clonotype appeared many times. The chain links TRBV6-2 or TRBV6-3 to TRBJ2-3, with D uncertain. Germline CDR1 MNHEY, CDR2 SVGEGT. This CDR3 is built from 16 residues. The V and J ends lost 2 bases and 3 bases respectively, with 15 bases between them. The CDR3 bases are TGTGCCAGCAGTTACAGGCGGCTCGTTAGTACAGATACGCAGTATTTT. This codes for CASSYRRLVSTDTQYF.

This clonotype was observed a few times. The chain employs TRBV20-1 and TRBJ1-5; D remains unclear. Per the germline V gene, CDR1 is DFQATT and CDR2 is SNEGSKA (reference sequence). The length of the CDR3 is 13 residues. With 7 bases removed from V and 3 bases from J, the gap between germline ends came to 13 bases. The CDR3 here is CSVAADPNQPQHF. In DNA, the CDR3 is TGCAGTGTCGCAGCGGACCCCAATCAGCCCCAGCATTTT.

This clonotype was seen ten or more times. DNA for the CDR3: TGTGCCACCGAGGGACAGGGGAACACTGAAGCTTTCTTT. It specifies CATEGQGNTEAFF. The V call is TRBV10-3, the J call TRBJ1-1; 9 nucleotides match TRBD1. The germline V gene has CDR1 ENHRY and CDR2 SYGVKD. This CDR3 is 13 amino acids long. Germline trimming cut 10 bases from V and 1 base from J; bases unmatched to any gene: 4.

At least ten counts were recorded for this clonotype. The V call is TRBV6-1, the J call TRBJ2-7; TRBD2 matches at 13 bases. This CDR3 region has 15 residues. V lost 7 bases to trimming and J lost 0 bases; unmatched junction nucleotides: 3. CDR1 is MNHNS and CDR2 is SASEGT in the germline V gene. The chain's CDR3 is CASTRTSGSSYEQYF. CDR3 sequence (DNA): TGTGCCAGCACCAGGACTAGCGGGAGCTCCTACGAGCAGTACTTC.

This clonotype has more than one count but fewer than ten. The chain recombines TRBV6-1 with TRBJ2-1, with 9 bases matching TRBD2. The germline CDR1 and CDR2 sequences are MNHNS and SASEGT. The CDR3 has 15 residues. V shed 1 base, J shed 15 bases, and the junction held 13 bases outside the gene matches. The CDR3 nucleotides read TGTGCCAGCAGTGAAGGGGCCGCTAGCGGGATAGGGGGGTTCTTC. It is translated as CASSEGAASGIGGFF.

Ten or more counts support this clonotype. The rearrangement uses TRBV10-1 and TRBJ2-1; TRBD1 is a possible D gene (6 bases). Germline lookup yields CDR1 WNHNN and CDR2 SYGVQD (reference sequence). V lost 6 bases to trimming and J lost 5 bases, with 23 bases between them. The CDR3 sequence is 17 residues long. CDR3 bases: TGCGCCAGCAGCACGAACCAGGGGTACCCTACGGACAATGAGCAGTTCTTC. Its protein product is CASSTNQGYPTDNEQFF.

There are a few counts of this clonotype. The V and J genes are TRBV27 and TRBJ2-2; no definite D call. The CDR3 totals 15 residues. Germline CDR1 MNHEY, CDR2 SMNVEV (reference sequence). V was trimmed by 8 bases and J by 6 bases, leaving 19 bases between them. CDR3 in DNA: TGTGCCAGCGCGAGGCACTTGTTCACTGCCGGGGAGCTGTTTTTT. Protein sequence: CASARHLFTAGELFF.

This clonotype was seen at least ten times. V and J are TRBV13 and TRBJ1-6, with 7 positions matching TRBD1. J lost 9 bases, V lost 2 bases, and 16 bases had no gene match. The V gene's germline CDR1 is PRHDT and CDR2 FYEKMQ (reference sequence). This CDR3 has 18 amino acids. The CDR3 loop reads CASSLSPLGAGGGSPLHF. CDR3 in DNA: TGTGCCAGCAGCTTATCCCCCCTCGGGGCAGGGGGAGGTTCACCCCTCCACTTT. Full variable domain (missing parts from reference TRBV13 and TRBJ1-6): AAGVIQSPRHLIKEKRETATLKCYPIPRHDTVYWYQQGPGQDPQFLISFYEKMQSDKGSIPDRFSAQQFSDYHSELNMSSLELGDSALYFCASSLSPLGAGGGSPLHFGNGTRLTVT.

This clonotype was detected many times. Here the CDR3 DNA reads TGTGCCAGCAGTGCACTTAGCGGGAGGGTTCTCTACGAGCAGTACTTC. Translation gives CASSALSGRVLYEQYF. The rearrangement uses TRBV2 and TRBJ2-7; 11 nucleotides agree with TRBD2. This CDR3 is built from 16 residues. V was clipped by 4 bases and J by 3 bases; unmatched bases: 8. CDR1 SNHLY and CDR2 FYNNEI come from the germline V gene.

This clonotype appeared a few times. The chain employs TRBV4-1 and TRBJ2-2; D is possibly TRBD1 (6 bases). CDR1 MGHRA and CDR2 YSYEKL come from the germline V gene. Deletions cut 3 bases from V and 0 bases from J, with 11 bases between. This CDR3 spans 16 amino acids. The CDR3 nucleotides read TGCGCCAGCAGCCAGCAGGGGAGACCGAACACCGGGGAGCTGTTTTTT. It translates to CASSQQGRPNTGELFF.

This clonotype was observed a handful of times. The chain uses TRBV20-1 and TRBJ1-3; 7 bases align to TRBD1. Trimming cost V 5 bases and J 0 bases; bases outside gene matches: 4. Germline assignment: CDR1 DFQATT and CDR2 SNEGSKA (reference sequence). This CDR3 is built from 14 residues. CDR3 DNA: TGCAGTGCTGGGGACAGTAGCTCTGGAAACACCATATATTTT. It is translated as CSAGDSSSGNTIYF.

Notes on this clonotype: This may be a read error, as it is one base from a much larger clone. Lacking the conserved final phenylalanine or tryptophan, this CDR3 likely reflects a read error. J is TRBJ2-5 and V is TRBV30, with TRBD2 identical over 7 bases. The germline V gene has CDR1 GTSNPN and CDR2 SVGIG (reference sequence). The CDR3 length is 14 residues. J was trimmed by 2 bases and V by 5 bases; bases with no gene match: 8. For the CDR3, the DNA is TGTGCCTGGGGCGGGAGCTCCCCTCAAGAGACCCAGTACCTC. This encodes CAWGGSSPQETQYL.